A selection of T cell receptor beta chains follows, all from one sample in a study of patients and donors after allogeneic stem cell transplantation. TCRdb re-analysed the RT-PCR reads in MiXCR, keeping a single row per CDR3 protein. Here the sample spans fewer than 500,000 distinct CDR3 sequences, 16% being singletons. The specimen sequenced was blood, either unsorted or a sorted T cell fraction (not recorded which). All receptors derive from a human donor who was either an allogeneic HSCT recipient or a stem cell or donor lymphocyte infusion donor (not recorded which). It is not recorded whose cells these are; they may come from a transplant donor. Both conserved end residues are part of each CDR3. Each record gives: V gene, J gene, CDR3 protein.

TRBV9,TRBJ2-3,CASMGDLTDTQYF
TRBV18,TRBJ2-7,CASSLLPSRDTQSSYEQYF
TRBV20-1,TRBJ2-1,CSARPTSGGAYNEQFF
TRBV4-3,TRBJ1-5,CASSQQIGGNQPQHF
TRBV24-1,TRBJ2-3,CATSDLEGLAGSGTQYF
TRBV11-2,TRBJ2-3,CASSLGGNGAGVIRGTQYF
TRBV11-2,TRBJ2-1,CASSFKRLAEQFF
TRBV4-2,TRBJ2-7,CASSPNVVKGGQYF
TRBV7-9,TRBJ2-2,CASRGGPANTGELFF
TRBV19,TRBJ1-5,CASSDRTIANQPQHF
TRBV4-1,TRBJ1-1,CASSQDLSGLLEAFF
TRBV12-3/TRBV12-4,TRBJ2-1,CASSLGWYSNEQFF
TRBV29-1,TRBJ2-1,CSEGTSVNEQFF
TRBV5-1,TRBJ2-2,CASSYSAGGGTGELFF
TRBV5-1,TRBJ2-1,CASSLVGGTEQFF
TRBV7-3,TRBJ2-7,CASSFSPLRAPPSYEQYF
TRBV3-1,TRBJ1-5,CASSHTGQGNQPQHF
TRBV6-5,TRBJ1-4,CASSYGRTVNEKLFF
TRBV3-1,TRBJ2-7,CASSHGTSGTYEQYF
TRBV14,TRBJ1-2,CASSQRIGTPDTF
TRBV6-1,TRBJ2-7,CASGARSSYEQYF
TRBV9,TRBJ2-1,CASSEGQIYNEQFF
TRBV25-1,TRBJ1-2,CASREGRDGYTF
TRBV6-2/TRBV6-3,TRBJ2-7,CASSSLDYTRDEQYF
TRBV5-6,TRBJ1-2,CASSLVWRGENYGYTF
TRBV6-1,TRBJ1-5,CASSPILWGAVSNQPQHF
TRBV12-5,TRBJ2-7,CASGLVRQIEYEQYF
TRBV6-2/TRBV6-3,TRBJ2-2,CASGRGRRTGELFF
TRBV5-1,TRBJ2-1,CASSFGSSGTYNEQFF
TRBV7-9,TRBJ1-2,CASSFTGEGGYTF
TRBV5-1,TRBJ2-2,CATRDTGISSYHGELFF
TRBV12-3/TRBV12-4,TRBJ1-5,CASSFRDRHYSNQPQHF
TRBV6-5,TRBJ2-3,CASSWGPTGRFTDPQYF